These 31 T cell receptor beta chains originate from one sample sequenced in a study of blood T cell repertoires in COVID-19. Produced via immunoSEQ multiplex PCR; TCRdb's table is partial and in-frame only. This sample has roughly 150,000 clones, with around 85% found just once. Sequencing was done on a sample of peripheral blood. The receptors derive from a woman older than 75 with COVID-19, enrolled during active disease.

This clone appeared once. The V and J genes are TRBV5-1 and TRBJ1-1; unclear D gene. The CDR3 runs 15 residues. V was shortened by 2 bases and J by 4 bases, with 15 bases between the two germline ends. In germline, CDR1 is SGHRS, CDR2 YFSETQ. Here the CDR3 DNA reads TGCGCCAGCAGCTTAGTTACCGGTGCGAGCACTGAAGCTTTCTTT. Residues: CASSLVTGASTEAFF.

The gene calls are TRBV6-1 and TRBJ1-4; D perhaps matches TRBD1 (5 bases). Germline V gives CDR1 MNHNS, CDR2 SASEGT. Trimming took 2 bases from V and 3 from J, leaving 10 bases between them. This CDR3 has 15 amino acids. The CDR3, as DNA: TGTGCCAGCAGTGAATGGGGACTTTCTAATGAAAAACTGTTTTTT. This gives the protein CASSEWGLSNEKLFF.

This chain links TRBV12-3 or TRBV12-4 with TRBJ1-2; D is undetermined. The CDR3 contains 13 residues. Trimming left V 7 bases short and J 8 bases short, with 17 bases between. The CDR3 spells CASTPWREGGYTF. The CDR3, as DNA: TGTGCCAGCACCCCTTGGCGGGAGGGCGGCTACACCTTC.

This chain uses TRBV7-9 with TRBJ1-6, with 7 bases fitting TRBD1. This CDR3 spans 14 amino acids. Germline CDR1 SEHNR, CDR2 FQNEAQ (reference sequence). V shed 7 bases and J 10 bases; nucleotides not matched to a gene: 10. The CDR3 region has the DNA TGTGCCAGCAACCCCGGGACAGTAGAATCACCCCTCCACTTT. Its protein product is CASNPGTVESPLHF.

In this sample, this clone turned up once. The CDR3 spells CASSLAGGTTNEKLFF. Here the CDR3 DNA reads TGTGCCAGCAGCTTAGCCGGCGGAACCACTAATGAAAAACTGTTTTTT. The chain uses TRBV7-8 and TRBJ1-4; D unresolved. This CDR3 has 16 residues. Trimming removed 0 bases at V and 2 bases at J, with 10 bases between. Germline CDR1 SGHVS, CDR2 FQNEAQ.

This chain connects TRBV7-9 to TRBJ2-1; 9 bases match TRBD2. Looked up from germline, CDR1 is SEHNR and CDR2 is FQNEAQ (reference sequence). The CDR3 is 15 amino acids. V was pared by 5 bases and J by 5 bases, with 7 bases of the junction left unmatched. The CDR3 sequence is CASSQAGLANNEQFF. In DNA form, the CDR3 reads TGTGCCAGCAGCCAGGCGGGACTAGCTAACAATGAGCAGTTCTTC.

This clone has just one count. This chain joins TRBV19 and TRBJ1-1; D is undetermined. The CDR3 spans 14 residues. Looked up from germline, CDR1 is LNHDA and CDR2 is SQIVND (reference sequence). Trimming removed 6 bases from V and 5 bases from J, with 16 bases in between. CDR3 sequence (DNA): TGTGCCAGTAGCCCCGGTTGGGAGAGGACTGAAGCTTTCTTT. Protein sequence: CASSPGWERTEAFF.

The chain recombines TRBV24-1 with TRBJ2-2; 7 nucleotides align to TRBD1. CDR3 length: 13 amino acids. Germline CDR1 KGHDR, CDR2 SFDVKD. Trimming at V came to 5 bases and at J to 8 bases, leaving 4 bases not matched to a gene. The CDR3: CATSGYRGGELFF. The CDR3 DNA sequence: TGTGCCACCAGTGGCTACAGGGGAGGGGAGCTGTTTTTT.

The chain is built from TRBV7-6 and TRBJ2-3; 7 nucleotides agree with TRBD2. The CDR3 consists of 16 residues. The trim removed 1 base at V and 1 base at J, leaving 5 bases unmatched. CDR1 and CDR2 (germline): SGHVS, FNYEAQ. The CDR3 loop is CASSLGAGVRTDTQYF. CDR3 DNA sequence: TGTGCCAGCAGCTTAGGGGCGGGGGTTCGCACAGATACGCAGTATTTT.

The chain couples TRBV5-6 to TRBJ2-3; D possibly corresponds to TRBD1 (6 bases). V lost 2 bases to trimming and J lost 10 bases, with 14 bases between them. Germline V gene sequence: CDR1 SGHDT, CDR2 YYEEEE. This CDR3 region has 13 residues. CDR3 nucleotides: TGTGCCAGCAGCTTAACAGGGCCCCGCCCGCAGTATTTT. Its translation: CASSLTGPRPQYF.

The gene calls are TRBV4-1 and TRBJ1-1; tentative D call: TRBD1 (5 bases). V was trimmed by 0 bases and J by 6 bases, leaving 20 bases between them. The CDR3 consists of 17 residues. The germline V gene has CDR1 MGHRA and CDR2 YSYEKL. This CDR3 reads CASSQERGRPGESEAFF. The CDR3, as DNA: TGCGCCAGCAGCCAAGAAAGAGGTCGTCCGGGGGAATCTGAAGCTTTCTTT.

The V call is TRBV25-1, the J call TRBJ2-5; D might be TRBD1 (6 bases). V lost 3 bases and J 2 bases, leaving 10 bases between the germline ends. The CDR3 has 14 amino acids. The germline V gene encodes CDR1 MGHDK and CDR2 SYGVNS. CDR3 amino acids: CASSDSRGQETQYF. CDR3 DNA sequence: TGTGCCAGCAGTGATAGCAGGGGACAAGAGACCCAGTACTTC.

The chain couples TRBV28 to TRBJ2-1; the match to TRBD2 covers 9 bases. This CDR3 contains 16 residues. The germline CDR1 and CDR2 sequences are MDHEN and SYDVKM. The trim removed 6 bases at V and 3 bases at J, leaving 9 bases unmatched. Here the CDR3 reads CASSLQSGGLYNEQFF. The CDR3 coding sequence is TGTGCCAGCAGCCTTCAAAGCGGGGGGCTCTACAATGAGCAGTTCTTC. Based on the CDR3 plus reference TRBV28 and TRBJ2-1, the full variable domain is DVKVTQSSRYLVKRTGEKVFLECVQDMDHENMFWYRQDPGLGLRLIYFSYDVKMKEKGDIPEGYSVSREKKERFSLILESASTNQTSMYLCASSLQSGGLYNEQFFGPGTRLTVL.

The chain couples TRBV12-3 or TRBV12-4 to TRBJ1-1, with 8 nucleotides matching TRBD1. The CDR3 extends over 13 amino acids. Trimming cost V 6 bases and J 5 bases; bases outside gene matches: 5. In nucleotides, the CDR3 is TGTGCCAGCAGGCGGACAGGGCCTACTGAAGCTTTCTTT. Translated: CASRRTGPTEAFF.

This chain joins TRBV6-5 and TRBJ2-7; 8 positions agree with TRBD1. CDR1 is MNHEY and CDR2 is SVGAGI in the germline V gene. Trimming cost V 0 bases and J 6 bases; bases outside gene matches: 7. This CDR3 has 15 amino acids. Here the CDR3 reads CASSYSAGGRGEQYF. In nucleotides, the CDR3 is TGTGCCAGCAGTTACTCCGCAGGGGGCAGGGGCGAGCAGTACTTC.

V gene TRBV28 combines with J gene TRBJ1-4, with D maybe TRBD1 (6 bases). Per the germline V gene, CDR1 is MDHEN and CDR2 is SYDVKM. V dropped 6 bases and J dropped 7 bases, with 9 bases sitting between them. This CDR3 has 12 residues. In DNA form, the CDR3 reads TGTGCCAGCAGCCAAGGGGGTGAAAAACTGTTTTTT. It yields the protein CASSQGGEKLFF.

This chain connects TRBV18 to TRBJ1-5; 8 positions match TRBD1. Germline V gene sequence: CDR1 KGHSH, CDR2 LQKENI. The CDR3 has 14 amino acids. The trim removed 1 base at V and 6 bases at J, leaving 2 bases unmatched. CDR3 region: CASSPQGTGQPQHF. The DNA of the CDR3 is TGTGCCAGCTCACCACAGGGGACAGGTCAGCCCCAGCATTTT.

The chain employs TRBV3-1 (or the pseudogene TRBV3-2) and TRBJ2-1; 7 bases line up with TRBD2. Germline V gene lookup returns CDR1 LGHDT and CDR2 YNNKEL (reference sequence). Trimming at V came to 1 base and at J to 13 bases, leaving 4 bases not matched to a gene. The CDR3 spans 12 residues. The CDR3 DNA sequence: TGTGCCAGCAGCCAAGGGACTAGGTCACAGTTCTTC. Encoded protein: CASSQGTRSQFF.

The chain employs TRBV29-1 and TRBJ1-2; D unresolved. The CDR3 has 13 amino acids. The germline CDR1 and CDR2 sequences are SQVTM and ANQGSEA. The V end lost 3 bases, the J end lost 8 bases, and 16 bases lay between the germline ends. The CDR3 protein is CSVELERAEGYTF. In nucleotides, the CDR3 is TGCAGCGTTGAGCTGGAGAGGGCGGAAGGCTACACCTTC.

This chain uses TRBV6-5 with TRBJ1-4, with D possibly being TRBD1 (5 bases). CDR3 length: 14 amino acids. Per germline, CDR1 MNHEY and CDR2 SVGAGI. V was cut by 2 bases and J by 8 bases, with 12 bases left in between. The CDR3 sequence: CASSYNGGEEKLFF. The CDR3 nucleotides are TGTGCCAGCAGTTACAACGGGGGGGAGGAAAAACTGTTTTTT.

This clone was recorded a few times. The chain is built from TRBV20-1 and TRBJ1-1; 8 bases are shared with TRBD1. The trim removed 3 bases at V and 12 bases at J, leaving 6 bases unmatched. Germline CDR1 and CDR2: DFQATT and SNEGSKA (reference sequence). CDR3 length equals 11 residues. The CDR3 sequence is CSASGTGYSFF. The CDR3 DNA sequence: TGCAGTGCTAGTGGGACAGGCTATTCTTTCTTT.

Ten or more counts support this clone. The chain recombines TRBV19 with TRBJ2-4; no clear D. This CDR3 is 13 amino acids long. The germline gives CDR1 LNHDA, CDR2 SQIVND (reference sequence). Trimming stripped 2 bases from V and 4 bases from J, with 6 bases between. CDR3 nucleotide sequence: TGTGCCAGTAGTATACCCCCGAAAAACATTCAGTACTTC. This encodes CASSIPPKNIQYF.

This clone was seen a single time. The chain employs TRBV4-1 and TRBJ1-4, with D tentatively TRBD1 (6 bases). With 3 bases removed from V and 4 bases from J, the gap between germline ends came to 12 bases. From germline, CDR1 is MGHRA and CDR2 YSYEKL. The CDR3 is 15 residues long. The DNA for the CDR3 is TGCGCCAGCAGCCAGGCAGGGGTCGGTAATGAAAAACTGTTTTTT. Amino acid sequence: CASSQAGVGNEKLFF.

The J gene is TRBJ1-1, the V gene TRBV5-6; D remains ambiguous. V lost 3 bases and J 0 bases, leaving 9 bases between the germline ends. CDR1 is SGHDT and CDR2 is YYEEEE in the germline V gene. The CDR3 is made up of 14 amino acids. CDR3 amino acids: CASSSRFMNTEAFF. DNA of the CDR3: TGTGCCAGCAGCTCCAGGTTTATGAACACTGAAGCTTTCTTT.

The chain employs TRBV27 and TRBJ2-1; the match to TRBD2 covers 10 bases. The CDR3 has 16 amino acids. V lost 6 bases to trimming and J lost 2 bases; unmatched junction nucleotides: 7. Germline V gives CDR1 MNHEY, CDR2 SMNVEV (reference sequence). The CDR3 spells CASRLLAGAPYNEQFF. The CDR3 DNA follows: TGTGCCAGCAGACTTCTAGCGGGGGCACCCTACAATGAGCAGTTCTTC.

The V gene is TRBV5-1, the J gene TRBJ1-1; D unclear. CDR1 is SGHRS and CDR2 is YFSETQ in the germline V gene. This CDR3 comprises 15 residues. V was shortened by 1 base and J by 1 base, with 11 bases between the two germline ends. The CDR3 sequence is CASSLTAGPNTEAFF. CDR3 sequence (DNA): TGCGCCAGCAGCTTGACGGCGGGTCCGAACACTGAAGCTTTCTTT.

The J gene is TRBJ1-2, the V gene TRBV11-1; no clear D. Trimming cost V 10 bases and J 3 bases, with 12 bases left between them. The CDR3 covers 12 residues. From germline, CDR1 is SGHAT and CDR2 FQDESV (reference sequence). DNA for the CDR3: TGTGCCACCCGGGATCGGGACTATGGCTACACCTTC. Protein: CATRDRDYGYTF.

DNA of the CDR3: TGCGCCAGCAGCTTGGTAGGGGGATCTGGAAACACCATATATTTT. Translation gives CASSLVGGSGNTIYF. This chain uses TRBV5-1 with TRBJ1-3; tentative D call: TRBD1 (6 bases). The CDR3 is 15 residues long. The V end was cut by 0 bases, the J end by 1 base, with 8 bases between. Germline-derived CDR1 and CDR2 are SGHRS and YFSETQ.

This chain links TRBV3-1 (or the pseudogene TRBV3-2) with TRBJ2-1, with 7 bases identical to TRBD2. The trim removed 1 base at V and 9 bases at J, leaving 15 bases unmatched. The CDR3 contains 17 residues. CDR1 is LGHDT and CDR2 is YNNKEL in the germline V gene (reference sequence). The chain's CDR3 is CASSQASAGRSTTEQFF. The CDR3 coding sequence is TGTGCCAGCAGCCAAGCCTCAGCGGGAAGGTCTACAACTGAGCAGTTCTTC.

The chain employs TRBV3-1 (or the pseudogene TRBV3-2) and TRBJ1-2; tentatively, D is TRBD1 (6 bases). The CDR3 consists of 15 residues. The germline V gene encodes CDR1 LGHDT and CDR2 YNNKEL (reference sequence). V was trimmed by 1 base and J by 1 base, leaving 10 bases between them. The CDR3 DNA reads TGTGCCAGCAGCCAAGGGGGGGGCATTAACTATGGCTACACCTTC. Its protein is CASSQGGGINYGYTF.

The chain carries TRBV10-3 and TRBJ1-6, with no clear D. The CDR3 consists of 14 residues. V was shortened by 1 base and J by 10 bases, with 11 bases between the two germline ends. The germline CDR1 and CDR2 sequences are ENHRY and SYGVKD. The CDR3: CAISEFSAESPLHF. The CDR3 DNA sequence: TGTGCCATCAGTGAGTTCTCGGCGGAATCACCCCTCCACTTT.